This T cell receptor beta chain was documented in a study of chemoradiotherapy in HPV16-positive cancers. Comments on this clone: Its antigen remains unidentified.

This CDR3 region has 13 residues. V dropped 2 bases and J dropped 7 bases, with 13 bases sitting between them. Per the germline V gene, CDR1 is SGDLS and CDR2 is YYNGEE. TCRdb keeps only in-frame clones here, not all; method: immunoSEQ multiplex PCR. The table shows about 15,000 clones, with 77% occurring only once. Notes on the study in general: Only two HPV16-positive patients supplied the functional HPV-specificity definition.

The biological material was taken from a patient who underwent chemoradiotherapy. The sequence came from a human donor with HPV-associated anogenital cancer. The chain has TRBV9 and TRBJ2-7; a possible D gene is TRBD2 (7 bases). The CDR3 coding sequence is TGTGCCAGCAGCGTGACAAGGGGGGGGGAGCAGTACTTC. As protein: CASSVTRGGEQYF.